This T cell receptor (beta chain) derives from a study of cytomegalovirus exposure and HLA in healthy donors. The PCR contained 60 Vbeta and 13 Jbeta primers. Produced via immunoSEQ multiplex PCR; TCRdb's table is partial and in-frame only. The profile shows roughly 160,000 clones, more than 70% of them singletons. Details on this clone: Its antigen is unidentified.

Study results and caveats: While the bulk of TCR sequences proved rare, some public TCRs turned up in many donors.

This CDR3 comprises 15 residues. Germline loops: CDR1 SGHNT, CDR2 YYREEE (reference sequence). V was cut by 0 bases and J by 6 bases, with 14 bases left in between. The chain uses TRBV5-4 and TRBJ2-3; a possible D gene is TRBD1 (5 bases). The specimen sequenced was PBMCs. The sequence derives from a man in his 60s in good health and CMV-seronegative. This CDR3 reads CASSLDQGRRDTQYF. The CDR3 DNA reads as TGTGCCAGCAGCTTGGACCAGGGCCGAAGGGATACGCAGTATTTT.